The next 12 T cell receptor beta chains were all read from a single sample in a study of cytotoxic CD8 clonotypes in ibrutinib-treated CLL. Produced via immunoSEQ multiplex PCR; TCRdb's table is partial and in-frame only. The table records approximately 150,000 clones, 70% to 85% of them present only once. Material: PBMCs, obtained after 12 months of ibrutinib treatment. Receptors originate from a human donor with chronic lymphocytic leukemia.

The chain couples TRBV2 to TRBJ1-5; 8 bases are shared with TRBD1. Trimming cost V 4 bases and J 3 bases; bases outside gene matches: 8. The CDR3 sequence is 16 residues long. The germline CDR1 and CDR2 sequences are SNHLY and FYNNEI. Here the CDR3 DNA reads TGTGCCAGCAGTGTTTACGGGACAGGTCACAATCAGCCCCAGCATTTT. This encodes CASSVYGTGHNQPQHF.

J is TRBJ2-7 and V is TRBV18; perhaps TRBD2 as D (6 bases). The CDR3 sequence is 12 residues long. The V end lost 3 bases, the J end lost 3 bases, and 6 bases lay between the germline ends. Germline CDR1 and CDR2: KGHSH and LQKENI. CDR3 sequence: CASSPEGYEQYF. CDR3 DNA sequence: TGTGCCAGCTCACCGGAGGGCTACGAGCAGTACTTC. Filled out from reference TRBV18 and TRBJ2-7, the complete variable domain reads NAGVMQNPRHLVRRRGQEARLRCSPMKGHSHVYWYRQLPEEGLKFMVYLQKENIIDESGMPKERFSAEFPKEGPSILRIQQVVRGDSAAYFCASSPEGYEQYFGPGTRLTVT.

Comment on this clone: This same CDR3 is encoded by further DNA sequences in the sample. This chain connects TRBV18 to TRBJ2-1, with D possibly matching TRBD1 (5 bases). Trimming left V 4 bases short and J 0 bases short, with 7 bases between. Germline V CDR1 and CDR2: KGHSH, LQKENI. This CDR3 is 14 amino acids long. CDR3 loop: CASSRQSSYNEQFF. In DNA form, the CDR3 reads TGTGCCAGCTCACGACAGAGCTCCTACAATGAGCAGTTCTTC. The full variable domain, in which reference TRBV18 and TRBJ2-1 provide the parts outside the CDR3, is NAGVMQNPRHLVRRRGQEARLRCSPMKGHSHVYWYRQLPEEGLKFMVYLQKENIIDESGMPKERFSAEFPKEGPSILRIQQVVRGDSAAYFCASSRQSSYNEQFFGPGTRLTVL.

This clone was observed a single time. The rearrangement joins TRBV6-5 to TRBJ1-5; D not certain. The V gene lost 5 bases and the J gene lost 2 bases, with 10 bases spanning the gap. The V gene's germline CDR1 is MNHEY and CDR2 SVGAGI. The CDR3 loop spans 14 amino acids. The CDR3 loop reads CASSQEWGNQPQHF. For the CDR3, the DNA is TGTGCCAGCAGTCAAGAGTGGGGCAATCAGCCCCAGCATTTT.

CDR3 in amino acids: CASSLARTGGQPQHF. The CDR3 bases are TGTGCCAGCAGCTTAGCACGGACAGGGGGTCAGCCCCAGCATTTT. This chain joins TRBV7-2 and TRBJ1-5, with 10 bases matching TRBD1. CDR1 and CDR2 from the germline V gene are SGHTA and FQGNSA. J lost 6 bases, V lost 0 bases, and 2 bases had no gene match. This CDR3 contains 15 residues.

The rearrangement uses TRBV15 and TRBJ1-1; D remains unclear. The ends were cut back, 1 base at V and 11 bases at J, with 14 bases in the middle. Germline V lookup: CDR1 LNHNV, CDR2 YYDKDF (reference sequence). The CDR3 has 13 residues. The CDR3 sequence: CATSRGTAQWAFF. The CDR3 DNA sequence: TGTGCCACCAGCAGAGGAACAGCCCAGTGGGCTTTCTTT.

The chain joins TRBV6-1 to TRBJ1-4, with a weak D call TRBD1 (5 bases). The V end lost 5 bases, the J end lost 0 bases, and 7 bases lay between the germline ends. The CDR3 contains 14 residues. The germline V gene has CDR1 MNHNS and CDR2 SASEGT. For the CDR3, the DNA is TGTGCCAGCAGTACAGGAGCAACTAATGAAAAACTGTTTTTT. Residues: CASSTGATNEKLFF.

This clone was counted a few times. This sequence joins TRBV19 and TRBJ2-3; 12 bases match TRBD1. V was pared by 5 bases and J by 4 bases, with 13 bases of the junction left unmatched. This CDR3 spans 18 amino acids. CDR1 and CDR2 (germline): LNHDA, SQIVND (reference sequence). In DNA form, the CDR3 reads TGTGCCAGTAGTCTAACCGGGACAGGGGGCAGTTTGTCAGATACGCAGTATTTT. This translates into CASSLTGTGGSLSDTQYF. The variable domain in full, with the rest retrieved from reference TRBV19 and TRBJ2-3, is DGGITQSPKYLFRKEGQNVTLSCEQNLNHDAMYWYRQDPGQGLRLIYYSQIVNDFQKGDIAEGYSVSREKKESFPLTVTSAQKNPTAFYLCASSLTGTGGSLSDTQYFGPGTRLTVL.

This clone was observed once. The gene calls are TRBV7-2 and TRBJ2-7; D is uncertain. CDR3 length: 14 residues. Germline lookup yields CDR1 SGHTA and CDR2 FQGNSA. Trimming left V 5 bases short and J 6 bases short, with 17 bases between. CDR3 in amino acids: CASSPDSTVVEQYF. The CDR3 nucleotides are TGTGCCAGCAGCCCTGACTCCACCGTAGTCGAGCAGTACTTC.

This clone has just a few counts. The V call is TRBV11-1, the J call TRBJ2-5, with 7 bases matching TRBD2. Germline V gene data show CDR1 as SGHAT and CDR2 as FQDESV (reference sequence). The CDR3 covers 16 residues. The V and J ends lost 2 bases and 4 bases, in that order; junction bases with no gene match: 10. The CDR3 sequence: CASSLREGGLPETQYF. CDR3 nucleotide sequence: TGTGCCAGCAGCTTAAGGGAGGGAGGGTTGCCAGAGACCCAGTACTTC.

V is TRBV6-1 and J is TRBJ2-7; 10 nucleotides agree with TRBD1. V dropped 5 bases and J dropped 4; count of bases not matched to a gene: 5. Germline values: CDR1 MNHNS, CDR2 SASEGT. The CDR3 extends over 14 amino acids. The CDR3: CASSKTGGGYEQYF. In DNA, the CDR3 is TGTGCCAGCAGTAAGACAGGGGGCGGGTACGAGCAGTACTTC.

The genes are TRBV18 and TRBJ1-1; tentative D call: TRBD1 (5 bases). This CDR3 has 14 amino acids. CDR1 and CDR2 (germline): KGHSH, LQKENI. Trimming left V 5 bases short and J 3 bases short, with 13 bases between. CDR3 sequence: CASSSRASHTEAFF. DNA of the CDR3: TGTGCCAGCTCAAGCAGGGCCAGCCACACTGAAGCTTTCTTT.